The 20 T cell receptor beta chains reported below all come from one sample, sequenced in a study of T cells after yellow fever vaccination. TCRdb re-called the 5' RACE reads with MiXCR, one entry per CDR3 protein. Of about 320,000 distinct CDR3 sequences listed, 3.5% to 4.5% are singletons. The sample in question was PBMCs, obtained 15 days after the yellow fever booster vaccination. These TCRs come from a man aged 18 to 35 who received the YFV17D yellow fever vaccine.

This clonotype was detected ten times or more. V gene TRBV12-3 or TRBV12-4 combines with J gene TRBJ2-1; 7 bases align to TRBD2. V gave up 6 bases and J gave up 12 bases; unmatched junction bases: 8. The CDR3 sequence is 12 residues long. In nucleotides, the CDR3 is TGTGCCAGCAGCCCCGGACTAGTGGGGCAGTTCTTC. Protein sequence: CASSPGLVGQFF.

This clonotype was recorded many times. This chain connects TRBV7-9 to TRBJ1-2, with D perhaps TRBD1 (6 bases). Germline V gene lookup returns CDR1 SEHNR and CDR2 FQNEAQ (reference sequence). The CDR3 extends over 17 amino acids. V was pared by 3 bases and J by 4 bases, with 21 bases between. As DNA, the CDR3 is TGTGCCAGCAGCTTTGGTGGCGCACAGGGTCGTTCCTATGGCTACACCTTC. It encodes CASSFGGAQGRSYGYTF.

Ten or more counts support this clonotype. DNA of the CDR3: TGTGCCAGCAGCTTAACGGGCAGGGCAGATACGCAGTATTTT. It is translated as CASSLTGRADTQYF. The rearrangement joins TRBV7-3 to TRBJ2-3; TRBD1 might be the D (5 bases). The germline V and J ends were trimmed by 0 bases and 4 bases, with 8 bases remaining between them. The CDR3 runs 14 residues. CDR1 and CDR2 (germline): SGHTA, FQGTGA.

This clonotype showed up many times. V is TRBV27 and J is TRBJ2-1; either TRBD1 or TRBD2 may supply D (5 bases each). Germline V gene data show CDR1 as MNHEY and CDR2 as SMNVEV (reference sequence). The ends were cut back, 8 bases at V and 5 bases at J, with 25 bases in the middle. The length of the CDR3 is 17 residues. DNA of the CDR3: TGTGCCAGCTCCGCCGGGACCGGGGTCCCTCCTCACAATGAGCAGTTCTTC. It is translated as CASSAGTGVPPHNEQFF.

Many counts were recorded for this clonotype. The chain couples TRBV13 to TRBJ1-1; the D gene is possibly TRBD1 (6 bases). Germline-derived CDR1 and CDR2 are PRHDT and FYEKMQ (reference sequence). The CDR3 has 13 amino acids. V was cut by 1 base and J by 7 bases, with 10 bases left in between. CDR3 sequence reads: CASSLATGFEAFF. CDR3 coding DNA: TGTGCCAGCAGCTTAGCCACAGGGTTTGAAGCTTTCTTT.

The V gene is TRBV7-9, the J gene TRBJ2-2, with 8 bases fitting TRBD1. CDR3 length: 15 residues. J was trimmed by 5 bases and V by 6 bases; bases with no gene match: 8. Germline assignment: CDR1 SEHNR and CDR2 FQNEAQ (reference sequence). CDR3 DNA: TGTGCCAGCAGGGGGTCAGGGGGCGAAACCGGGGAGCTGTTTTTT. Amino acids: CASRGSGGETGELFF.

This clonotype was found a few times. The CDR3 DNA follows: TGTGCCACCAGCAGCCAGGGGGCCGGGGAGCTGTTTTTT. It is translated as CATSSQGAGELFF. The rearrangement joins TRBV15 to TRBJ2-2; 7 bases align to TRBD1. This CDR3 has 13 amino acids. V was clipped by 3 bases and J by 6 bases; unmatched bases: 1. Germline V gene data show CDR1 as LNHNV and CDR2 as YYDKDF (reference sequence).

This clonotype occurred many times. The chain uses TRBV5-1 and TRBJ2-3; D ambiguous. This CDR3 contains 16 residues. Germline-derived CDR1 and CDR2 are SGHRS and YFSETQ. Trimming removed 5 bases at V and 3 bases at J, with 19 bases between. The CDR3 is CASSLRGLKGTDTQYF. DNA of the CDR3: TGCGCCAGCAGTCTCCGAGGCCTAAAAGGAACAGATACGCAGTATTTT. The full variable domain, in which reference TRBV5-1 and TRBJ2-3 provide the parts outside the CDR3, is KAGVTQTPRYLIKTRGQQVTLSCSPISGHRSVSWYQQTPGQGLQFLFEYFSETQRNKGNFPGRFSGRQFSNSRSEMNVSTLELGDSALYLCASSLRGLKGTDTQYFGPGTRLTVL.

This clonotype was seen more than once but under ten times. The rearrangement links TRBV7-2 to TRBJ2-2; no reliable D call. The V end lost 4 bases, the J end lost 3 bases, and 9 bases lay between the germline ends. The length of the CDR3 is 14 residues. Germline-derived CDR1 and CDR2 are SGHTA and FQGNSA. DNA of the CDR3: TGTGCCAGCAGCTCCGGGTTGCACACCGGGGAGCTGTTTTTT. Translating it yields CASSSGLHTGELFF.

This clonotype was observed many times. The chain combines TRBV7-2 with TRBJ1-5; no clear D gene. The CDR3 runs 13 residues. CDR1 is SGHTA, CDR2 FQGNSA, per germline. The V and J ends lost 3 bases and 4 bases respectively, with 7 bases between them. The CDR3 is CASSFTENQPQHF. CDR3 DNA: TGTGCCAGCAGCTTTACAGAAAATCAGCCCCAGCATTTT.

This clonotype was found many times. This rearrangement joins TRBV11-2 to TRBJ1-2, with D hard to call. Germline V lookup: CDR1 SGHAT, CDR2 FQNNGV. The CDR3 is 13 residues long. Trimming removed 5 bases from V and 4 bases from J, with 11 bases in between. The CDR3 region is CASSPEQSYGYTF. CDR3 DNA sequence: TGTGCCAGCAGCCCCGAACAGAGCTATGGCTACACCTTC.

The chain uses TRBV10-3 and TRBJ2-3, with D perhaps TRBD2 (6 bases). V lost 3 bases, J lost 7 bases, and 20 bases lay in between. This CDR3 comprises 16 residues. Germline lookup yields CDR1 ENHRY and CDR2 SYGVKD. CDR3 in amino acids: CAISDTGVNQGNTQYF. DNA for the CDR3: TGTGCCATCAGTGATACGGGGGTTAATCAAGGGAATACGCAGTATTTT.

At least ten counts were recorded for this clonotype. This sequence joins TRBV6-2 or TRBV6-3 and TRBJ1-2; 8 bases map to TRBD1. CDR3 length: 15 residues. The J segment lost 4 bases and the V segment lost 4 bases, leaving 8 bases of the junction unmatched. Looked up from germline, CDR1 is MNHEY and CDR2 is SVGEGT. In DNA, the CDR3 is TGTGCCAGCAGTTCACGGGCAGGGGGCTTCTATGGCTACACCTTC. Protein sequence: CASSSRAGGFYGYTF.

The table lists this clonotype with many counts. The chain joins TRBV4-3 to TRBJ2-5; 9 bases fit TRBD1. The CDR3 runs to 15 residues. Germline loops: CDR1 LGHNA, CDR2 YSLEER. J gave up 5 bases and V 2 bases, and 6 bases lay outside the gene matches. The CDR3 spells CASSQLTGGRETQYF. As DNA, the CDR3 is TGCGCCAGCAGCCAACTTACAGGGGGCAGGGAGACCCAGTACTTC.

The genes are TRBV7-2 and TRBJ1-2; D unclear. Trimming stripped 2 bases from V and 10 bases from J, with 14 bases between. Germline V lookup: CDR1 SGHTA, CDR2 FQGNSA. This CDR3 comprises 13 residues. This CDR3 reads CASSLSSLYYYTF. The CDR3 DNA follows: TGTGCCAGCAGCTTAAGTTCCTTGTATTACTACACCTTC.

CDR3 amino acids: CASSPGLAGGPNEQFF. The CDR3 DNA reads TGTGCCAGCAGCCCGGGACTAGCGGGGGGGCCTAATGAGCAGTTCTTC. The chain is built from TRBV7-2 and TRBJ2-1; 16 nucleotides agree with TRBD2. The CDR3 consists of 16 residues. CDR1 and CDR2 from the germline V gene are SGHTA and FQGNSA. Trimming at V came to 5 bases and at J to 7 bases, leaving 5 bases not matched to a gene.

The sample holds many counts of this clonotype. This rearrangement joins TRBV24-1 to TRBJ2-3, with D perhaps being TRBD1 or TRBD2 (5 bases each). The CDR3 has 16 amino acids. CDR1 is KGHDR, CDR2 SFDVKD, per germline. The V gene lost 4 bases and the J gene lost 0 bases, with 13 bases spanning the gap. The CDR3 loop reads CATSDATGASTDTQYF. DNA for the CDR3: TGTGCCACCAGTGACGCCACCGGGGCTAGCACAGATACGCAGTATTTT.

The V and J genes are TRBV5-1 and TRBJ1-2, with a possible D match to TRBD1 (5 bases). V was pared by 2 bases and J by 0 bases, with 11 bases between. The CDR3 spans 15 residues. Germline V lookup: CDR1 SGHRS, CDR2 YFSETQ. In nucleotides, the CDR3 is TGCGCCAGCAGCTTATTAGGGGTATCTAACTATGGCTACACCTTC. Translated, it gives CASSLLGVSNYGYTF.

J is TRBJ1-3 and V is TRBV5-1; D unresolved. Trimming left V 0 bases short and J 2 bases short, with 6 bases between. The CDR3 sequence is 14 residues long. The germline CDR1 and CDR2 sequences are SGHRS and YFSETQ. For the CDR3, the DNA is TGCGCCAGCAGCTTGGATACAGCTGGAAACACCATATATTTT. This encodes CASSLDTAGNTIYF. The full variable domain, rest sourced from reference TRBV5-1 and TRBJ1-3, is KAGVTQTPRYLIKTRGQQVTLSCSPISGHRSVSWYQQTPGQGLQFLFEYFSETQRNKGNFPGRFSGRQFSNSRSEMNVSTLELGDSALYLCASSLDTAGNTIYFGEGSWLTVV.

This clonotype was observed many times. The rearrangement uses TRBV4-1 and TRBJ2-3, with D uncertain. V lost 6 bases and J 4 bases, leaving 11 bases between the germline ends. Per the germline V gene, CDR1 is MGHRA and CDR2 is YSYEKL. This CDR3 has 13 residues. The CDR3 sequence is CASRGLTPDTQYF. The CDR3, as DNA: TGCGCCAGCAGGGGTTTAACTCCAGATACGCAGTATTTT.